This T cell receptor (beta chain) was recorded in a study of blood T cells in healthy people across ages. Through a sample-barcoded 5' primer and a J-beta primer mix, a second PCR was run for roughly 6 to 11 cycles. TCRdb re-called the 5' RACE reads with MiXCR, one entry per CDR3 protein. In the table there are about 1,800,000 distinct CDR3 sequences, roughly 27% of which are singletons. Points from the study as a whole: Investigators viewed diversity estimates from one million T cells as underestimates, the study reported.

This clonotype was observed a handful of times. No antigen is known for it. The CDR3 has 16 amino acids. Germline CDR1 and CDR2: MDHEN and SYDVKM. V was shortened by 0 bases and J by 1 base, with 13 bases between the two germline ends. Healthy Russian Caucasian donors spanned ages about 6 to 100 years. The chain recombines TRBV28 with TRBJ2-7; D tentatively fits TRBD1 or TRBD2 (5 bases each). This sequence was found in a woman in her twenties or thirties in good health. Input material: blood. The CDR3 spells CASSLWGVGVSYEQYF. The CDR3 DNA reads as TGTGCCAGCAGTTTATGGGGGGTCGGCGTATCCTACGAGCAGTACTTC.